Shown below are 21 T cell receptor beta chains from a single sample sequenced in a study of T cell responses to AZD1222 COVID-19 vaccine. Assay: immunoSEQ multiplex PCR; the TCRdb copy retains only in-frame clones and omits some. The sample has about 160,000 clones, 88% seen once. The specimen was peripheral blood, collected on day 0 of AZD1222 vaccination. The origin of the receptors is an adult in good health.

The DNA of the CDR3 is TGTGCCAGCAGCTACGGGGGACCTAATGAAAAACTGTTTTTT. It specifies CASSYGGPNEKLFF. The chain combines TRBV7-2 with TRBJ1-4, with D possibly being TRBD1 (5 bases). Between the trimmed V and J ends, which lost 4 bases and 3 bases, there was a span of 9 bases. Germline V CDR1 and CDR2: SGHTA, FQGNSA. This CDR3 region has 14 residues.

This chain links TRBV27 with TRBJ1-1, with D unclear. The CDR3 is 13 residues long. Germline V gene lookup returns CDR1 MNHEY and CDR2 SMNVEV (reference sequence). V lost 3 bases and J 5 bases, leaving 10 bases between the germline ends. The CDR3 reads CASSFKGRTEAFF. Written as DNA, the CDR3 is TGTGCCAGCAGTTTTAAAGGGAGAACTGAAGCTTTCTTT.

This clone came up once. V usage is TRBV19 and J usage is TRBJ1-1; D might be TRBD1 (5 bases). CDR1 is LNHDA, CDR2 SQIVND, per germline (reference sequence). The CDR3 has 14 amino acids. V lost 10 bases and J 1 base, leaving 16 bases between the germline ends. CDR3 DNA sequence: TGTGCCACATCCACGGACATTTGGAACACTGAAGCTTTCTTT. Its protein product is CATSTDIWNTEAFF.

V usage is TRBV9 and J usage is TRBJ2-3, with TRBD1 as a possible D gene (6 bases). CDR1 SGDLS and CDR2 YYNGEE come from the germline V gene. V was cut by 0 bases and J by 0 bases, with 17 bases left in between. The CDR3 runs to 18 residues. CDR3 protein: CASSVGGGGFASTDTQYF. DNA for the CDR3: TGTGCCAGCAGCGTAGGAGGGGGTGGATTCGCTAGCACAGATACGCAGTATTTT.

The chain uses TRBV5-8 and TRBJ2-5, with TRBD2 identical over 16 bases. Germline CDR1 SGHTS, CDR2 YDEGEE. The CDR3 is 16 residues long. With V trimmed by 4 bases and J by 5 bases, 5 bases remained unmatched. CDR3 region: CASSQGTSGGAETQYF. The CDR3, as DNA: TGTGCCAGCAGCCAAGGGACTAGCGGGGGGGCGGAGACCCAGTACTTC.

This chain's CDR3 is CASSPETGFHEQYF. In DNA, the CDR3 is TGTGCCAGCTCACCTGAGACAGGGTTCCACGAGCAGTACTTC. The J gene is TRBJ2-7, the V gene TRBV18; TRBD1 aligns across 7 bases. The CDR3 loop spans 14 amino acids. After removal of 3 bases from V and 5 bases from J, the junction contained 7 bases not matched to a gene. The V gene's germline CDR1 is KGHSH and CDR2 LQKENI.

Comment on this clone: The junction departs from the called germline gene at one end, perhaps through a read error. The genes are TRBV24-1 and TRBJ2-3; TRBD2 matches at 7 bases. CDR3 size: 13 residues. Looked up from germline, CDR1 is KGHDR and CDR2 is SFDVKD. As DNA, the CDR3 is TGTGCCACCAGTGATCCGAACGGACTAGGCCGAGTATTT. It is translated as CATSDPNGLGRVF.

J is TRBJ1-2 and V is TRBV2; D not resolved. The CDR3 is made up of 13 amino acids. Germline V CDR1 and CDR2: SNHLY, FYNNEI. The V and J ends lost 0 bases and 4 bases respectively, with 6 bases between them. The CDR3 DNA reads TGTGCCAGCAGTGAAGCTCAGGCCTATGGCTACACCTTC. It is translated as CASSEAQAYGYTF.

This clone was seen once. The chain carries TRBV27 and TRBJ1-2; tentatively, D is TRBD1 (6 bases). The length of the CDR3 is 14 residues. The V end was cut by 3 bases, the J end by 7 bases, with 15 bases between. CDR1 MNHEY and CDR2 SMNVEV come from the germline V gene (reference sequence). In DNA form, the CDR3 reads TGTGCCAGCAGTTTGAGGCCAGGGGTTGTTGGCTACACCTTC. Translated, it gives CASSLRPGVVGYTF.

The genes are TRBV10-3 and TRBJ2-5; D not certain. From germline, CDR1 is ENHRY and CDR2 SYGVKD. Trimming removed 7 bases at V and 4 bases at J, with 10 bases between. The CDR3 is 12 residues long. The CDR3 coding sequence is TGTGCCATCAAAGGGCAGATAGAGACCCAGTACTTC. Amino acids: CAIKGQIETQYF.

The V and J genes are TRBV19 and TRBJ1-1, with TRBD1 as a possible D gene (6 bases). The CDR3 extends over 14 amino acids. V lost 6 bases and J lost 7, with 18 bases in between. Germline V CDR1 and CDR2: LNHDA, SQIVND (reference sequence). The CDR3 here is CASSRQGQLLEAFF. CDR3 coding DNA: TGTGCCAGTAGCCGCCAAGGACAGCTCCTTGAAGCTTTCTTT.

The CDR3 region is CATNPDRGRYGYTF. In DNA, the CDR3 is TGTGCCACCAACCCGGACAGGGGGAGGTATGGCTACACCTTC. V usage is TRBV15 and J usage is TRBJ1-2; 10 bases are shared with TRBD1. The CDR3 is made up of 14 amino acids. The V gene end was trimmed by 7 bases and the J gene end by 5 bases; junction bases not matched to a gene: 7. The germline CDR1 and CDR2 sequences are LNHNV and YYDKDF (reference sequence).

This chain uses TRBV5-5 with TRBJ1-5, with a weak D call TRBD1 (5 bases). This CDR3 region has 12 residues. The germline V gene encodes CDR1 SGHKS and CDR2 YYEKEE (reference sequence). Trimming took off 0 bases at V and 15 bases at J, with 13 bases between the two ends. The CDR3 DNA reads TGTGCCAGCAGCTTGGGGCAGGGCCCTGCGCATTTT. Translation gives CASSLGQGPAHF.

This clone was picked up one time. The rearrangement joins TRBV2 to TRBJ2-3; D uncertain. The length of the CDR3 is 15 residues. Between the trimmed V and J ends, which lost 3 bases and 0 bases, there was a span of 10 bases. The germline V gene encodes CDR1 SNHLY and CDR2 FYNNEI. The CDR3 region is CASSDRLLSTDTQYF. The CDR3 coding sequence is TGTGCCAGCAGTGATAGGTTGCTTAGCACAGATACGCAGTATTTT.

This chain links TRBV24-1 with TRBJ1-3, with D possibly being TRBD1 (5 bases). V dropped 4 bases and J dropped 0 bases, with 9 bases sitting between them. The CDR3 runs to 15 residues. Germline loops: CDR1 KGHDR, CDR2 SFDVKD. CDR3 nucleotides: TGTGCCACCAGTGACTTGACAGACTCTGGAAACACCATATATTTT. Translated: CATSDLTDSGNTIYF.

The chain recombines TRBV9 with TRBJ1-2; 9 positions agree with TRBD1. V was clipped by 3 bases and J by 3 bases; unmatched bases: 6. Germline CDR1 is SGDLS and CDR2 is YYNGEE. This CDR3 is built from 15 residues. In DNA form, the CDR3 reads TGTGCCAGCAGCGCGGGACAGGGCGGCTACTATGGCTACACCTTC. It yields the protein CASSAGQGGYYGYTF. The full variable domain, its missing parts supplied by reference TRBV9 and TRBJ1-2, is DSGVTQTPKHLITATGQRVTLRCSPRSGDLSVYWYQQSLDQGLQFLIQYYNGEERAKGNILERFSAQQFPDLHSELNLSSLELGDSALYFCASSAGQGGYYGYTFGSGTRLTVV.

V and J are TRBV19 and TRBJ2-3, with 7 bases lining up with TRBD2. The CDR3 is 16 residues long. The germline CDR1 and CDR2 sequences are LNHDA and SQIVND (reference sequence). The junction had 12 bases not matched to a gene; V was cut back by 6 bases and J by 3 bases. DNA for the CDR3: TGTGCCAGTAGACGAGGCGGGAGTGTGCCGACAGATACGCAGTATTTT. Its translation: CASRRGGSVPTDTQYF.

This clone was picked up one time. The rearrangement links TRBV9 to TRBJ2-3; D is possibly TRBD2 (6 bases). Germline assignment: CDR1 SGDLS and CDR2 YYNGEE. The length of the CDR3 is 14 residues. Trimming took 4 bases from V and 6 from J, leaving 15 bases between them. The CDR3 spells CASSFPGATDTQYF. The CDR3, as DNA: TGTGCCAGCAGCTTCCCGGGAGCTACTGATACGCAGTATTTT.

In its sample, this clone is medium-sized. The CDR3 DNA sequence: TGTGCCAGCAGTTTAAGGGCTGCGGAGACCCAGTACTTC. Amino acids: CASSLRAAETQYF. The chain couples TRBV12-3 or TRBV12-4 to TRBJ2-5; D is unresolved. The CDR3 sequence is 13 residues long. Deletions cut 2 bases from V and 5 bases from J, with 9 bases between.

This sequence joins TRBV27 and TRBJ1-5, with D possibly being TRBD1 (5 bases). This CDR3 comprises 16 residues. With 5 bases removed from V and 6 bases from J, the gap between germline ends came to 20 bases. Germline CDR1 reads MNHEY; CDR2 reads SMNVEV (reference sequence). CDR3 in DNA: TGTGCCAGCAGTGCCCTCGGTGGGCAGGGTGGTCAGCCCCAGCATTTT. Its translation: CASSALGGQGGQPQHF.

This chain uses TRBV29-1 with TRBJ2-7; 12 positions agree with TRBD2. Germline V CDR1 and CDR2: SQVTM, ANQGSEA. The CDR3 is made up of 16 amino acids. The J segment lost 0 bases and the V segment lost 2 bases, leaving 5 bases of the junction unmatched. DNA of the CDR3: TGCAGCGTTGAACAGACTAGCGGGGGAACCTCCTACGAGCAGTACTTC. Protein sequence: CSVEQTSGGTSYEQYF.